This TCR beta chain was found in a study of long-term antiretroviral therapy in people with HIV. The germline gives CDR1 SGDLS, CDR2 YYNGEE. The V end lost 0 bases, the J end lost 5 bases, and 10 bases lay between the germline ends. The CDR3 is 14 residues long. Investigators performed immunoSEQ version v3.0 at survey level. The protocol was immunoSEQ multiplex PCR, while the TCRdb copy is restricted to in-frame clones and leaves out a portion. Among 35,000 or so clones listed, roughly 81% were seen once. Sequencing used unsorted PBMCs, obtained approximately 2.9 years before starting antiretroviral therapy. This TCR derives from a woman under 40 with HIV. The V call is TRBV9, the J call TRBJ2-3; D remains ambiguous. As DNA, the CDR3 is TGTGCCAGCAGCGTAGGTAGGGTCGGAGATACGCAGTATTTT. Encoded protein: CASSVGRVGDTQYF.